The T cell receptor beta chain described here comes from a study of OX40 agonist ivuxolimab in advanced cancers. TCRdb's copy holds only in-frame clones and misses some; the assay was immunoSEQ multiplex PCR. In the table there are roughly 92,000 clones, approximately 88% of which are singletons. There are 13 residues in the CDR3. CDR1 and CDR2 from the germline V gene are SGHRS and YFSETQ. The V end lost 7 bases, the J end lost 5 bases, and 16 bases lay between the germline ends. The chain joins TRBV5-1 to TRBJ2-7; D unresolved. The clonotype comes from an adult with an advanced solid tumor such as melanoma, head and neck, liver or kidney cancer. Material: CD4+ or CD8+ T cells sorted from blood, obtained in a trial of the OX40 agonist ivuxolimab. The CDR3 region is CASGIGNRDEQYF. Here the CDR3 DNA reads TGCGCCAGCGGGATTGGGAACCGCGACGAGCAGTACTTC.